The 11 T cell receptor beta chains listed next were all sequenced from one sample in a study of T cell responses to AZD1222 COVID-19 vaccine. Method: immunoSEQ multiplex PCR; TCRdb's copy keeps in-frame clones and lacks some. The table lists fewer than 200,000 clones, roughly nine tenths of them singletons. The sample consisted of peripheral blood, taken on day 0 of AZD1222 vaccination. These receptors originate from an adult in good health.

The rearrangement uses TRBV9 and TRBJ1-4; no reliable D call. This CDR3 has 15 amino acids. The germline V gene has CDR1 SGDLS and CDR2 YYNGEE. Trimming left V 0 bases short and J 1 base short, with 7 bases between. Here the CDR3 reads CASSVAGRTNEKLFF. CDR3 in DNA: TGTGCCAGCAGCGTAGCTGGGAGAACTAATGAAAAACTGTTTTTT.

The chain joins TRBV18 to TRBJ1-5; 7 bases align to TRBD1. The germline V gene encodes CDR1 KGHSH and CDR2 LQKENI. The CDR3 has 15 residues. The V and J ends lost 1 base and 5 bases, in that order; junction bases with no gene match: 5. CDR3 protein: CASSPLGTVDQPQHF. The CDR3 DNA follows: TGTGCCAGCTCACCACTTGGGACAGTGGATCAGCCCCAGCATTTT. Complete variable domain (other parts from reference TRBV18 and TRBJ1-5): NAGVMQNPRHLVRRRGQEARLRCSPMKGHSHVYWYRQLPEEGLKFMVYLQKENIIDESGMPKERFSAEFPKEGPSILRIQQVVRGDSAAYFCASSPLGTVDQPQHFGDGTRLSIL.

The chain uses TRBV6-6 and TRBJ2-7, with D tentatively TRBD1 or TRBD2 (5 bases each). Trimming shortened V by 8 bases and J by 4 bases, and 12 bases separated the two germline ends. This CDR3 contains 12 residues. The germline V gene encodes CDR1 MNHNY and CDR2 SVGAGI (reference sequence). In nucleotides, the CDR3 is TGTGCCAGCGGGACCAAACTTTACGAGCAGTACTTC. It is translated as CASGTKLYEQYF.

The chain uses TRBV7-2 and TRBJ1-2, with D possibly TRBD1 on 6 matching bases. This CDR3 has 15 amino acids. Germline V lookup: CDR1 SGHTA, CDR2 FQGNSA. Trimming removed 2 bases from V and 3 bases from J, with 13 bases in between. The CDR3 bases are TGTGCCAGCAGCTTAAGCCCAGGGGCGGACTATGGCTACACCTTC. The encoded protein is CASSLSPGADYGYTF.

This chain connects TRBV28 to TRBJ1-4; no reliable D call. The CDR3 totals 15 residues. Germline lookup yields CDR1 MDHEN and CDR2 SYDVKM. V lost 4 bases and J lost 4, with 13 bases in between. The CDR3 loop reads CASSSIDRFNEKLFF. CDR3 nucleotide sequence: TGTGCCAGCAGTTCAATCGATAGATTTAATGAAAAACTGTTTTTT.

This clone has just one count. The chain couples TRBV6-2 or TRBV6-3 to TRBJ1-1; 8 positions agree with TRBD1. This CDR3 comprises 16 residues. Trimming cost V 2 bases and J 3 bases; bases outside gene matches: 8. CDR1 is MNHEY and CDR2 is SVGEGT in the germline V gene. DNA for the CDR3: TGTGCCAGCAGTTACCAATCGGGACAGGCTGACACTGAAGCTTTCTTT. Translating gives CASSYQSGQADTEAFF.

The V call is TRBV6-5, the J call TRBJ1-2; the D gene is possibly TRBD1 (5 bases). The CDR3 is made up of 13 amino acids. Germline V gene sequence: CDR1 MNHEY, CDR2 SVGAGI. Trimming took off 9 bases at V and 2 bases at J, with 13 bases between the two ends. The CDR3 is CASTGSGNYGYTF. The CDR3 coding sequence is TGTGCCAGTACAGGTAGTGGAAACTATGGCTACACCTTC.

V is TRBV7-9 and J is TRBJ1-1, with D tentatively TRBD1 (5 bases). Per germline, CDR1 SEHNR and CDR2 FQNEAQ (reference sequence). Trimming took off 6 bases at V and 1 base at J, with 15 bases between the two ends. The CDR3 length is 15 residues. As DNA, the CDR3 is TGTGCCAGCAGGGATTCGGGACCGCCGAACACTGAAGCTTTCTTT. Protein: CASRDSGPPNTEAFF.

This sequence joins TRBV9 and TRBJ1-1; unclear D gene. Germline V gene data show CDR1 as SGDLS and CDR2 as YYNGEE. Trimming pared 0 bases from V and 0 bases from J, leaving 6 bases between. CDR3 length: 14 amino acids. CDR3 bases: TGTGCCAGCAGCGTAGGAACCATGAACACTGAAGCTTTCTTT. It codes for CASSVGTMNTEAFF.

This chain links TRBV12-5 with TRBJ2-3, with TRBD1 as a possible D gene (6 bases). CDR3 length: 13 amino acids. Trimming took off 4 bases at V and 5 bases at J, with 10 bases between the two ends. CDR1 and CDR2 (germline): LGHNT, FRNRAP. The CDR3: CASGSDRRDTQYF. The DNA of the CDR3 is TGTGCTAGTGGTTCAGACAGGAGAGATACGCAGTATTTT.

V and J are TRBV30 and TRBJ1-2, with D hard to call. Germline-derived CDR1 and CDR2 are GTSNPN and SVGIG (reference sequence). The CDR3 sequence is 12 residues long. V lost 0 bases to trimming and J lost 8 bases, with 10 bases between them. As DNA, the CDR3 is TGTGCCTGGAGTGTCGAAGGAGGAGGCTACACCTTC. Protein sequence: CAWSVEGGGYTF.